The rows below give T cell receptor beta chains drawn from one sample of a study of blood T cell repertoires in COVID-19. Only in-frame clones appear in the TCRdb table, and some are missing; sequencing was by immunoSEQ multiplex PCR. The table shows 75,000 to 80,000 clones, with approximately 90% occurring only once. Sequenced sample: peripheral blood. The receptors here all came from a human donor in a cohort sampled during active COVID-19. CDR3s include the opening cysteine and the closing phenylalanine or tryptophan. The order of the fields is D gene, clone size, J gene, V gene, CDR3 protein, CDR3 DNA. D genes are given only for firm matches. Clone size appears in some rows only: once, few, many, or a class for an expanded clone.

d_gene: TRBD2; abundance: NA; j_gene: TRBJ2-7; v_gene: TRBV5-1; CDR3aa: CASSLTSSRVYEQYF; CDR3nt: TGCGCCAGCAGTTTGACTAGCAGTAGGGTATACGAGCAGTACTTC
d_gene: NA; abundance: NA; j_gene: TRBJ1-4; v_gene: TRBV6-5; CDR3aa: CASIRTATNEKLFF; CDR3nt: TGTGCCAGCATACGGACAGCAACTAATGAAAAACTGTTTTTT
d_gene: TRBD1; abundance: NA; j_gene: TRBJ2-3; v_gene: TRBV5-6; CDR3aa: CASSSYRGGTDTQYF; CDR3nt: TGTGCCAGCAGCTCATACAGGGGGGGCACAGATACGCAGTATTTT
d_gene: NA; abundance: NA; j_gene: TRBJ1-5; v_gene: TRBV12-5; CDR3aa: CASSGLGDDQPQHF; CDR3nt: TGTGCTAGTAGCGGTTTGGGAGACGATCAGCCCCAGCATTTT
d_gene: NA; abundance: once; j_gene: TRBJ1-1; v_gene: TRBV7-2; CDR3aa: CASSFTGNTEAFF; CDR3nt: TGTGCCAGCAGCTTCACGGGGAACACTGAAGCTTTCTTT
d_gene: NA; abundance: NA; j_gene: TRBJ2-7; v_gene: TRBV7-2; CDR3aa: CASSLGQYNYEQYF; CDR3nt: TGTGCCAGCAGCTTAGGGCAGTATAACTACGAGCAGTACTTC
d_gene: TRBD1; abundance: NA; j_gene: TRBJ2-3; v_gene: TRBV20-1; CDR3aa: CSANDRGADTQYF; CDR3nt: TGCAGTGCTAATGACAGGGGAGCAGATACGCAGTATTTT
d_gene: TRBD1; abundance: NA; j_gene: TRBJ2-3; v_gene: TRBV7-9; CDR3aa: CASSSRTGDTQYF; CDR3nt: TGTGCCAGCAGCTCGCGGACAGGGGATACGCAGTATTTT
d_gene: TRBD1; abundance: NA; j_gene: TRBJ2-3; v_gene: TRBV2; CDR3aa: CARGRTGERDTQYF; CDR3nt: TGTGCCAGGGGGAGGACAGGGGAGAGGGATACGCAGTATTTT
d_gene: NA; abundance: NA; j_gene: TRBJ1-2; v_gene: TRBV7-2; CDR3aa: CASSPTENYGYTF; CDR3nt: TGTGCCAGCAGCCCTACAGAGAACTATGGCTACACCTTC
d_gene: NA; abundance: NA; j_gene: TRBJ1-2; v_gene: TRBV5-1; CDR3aa: CASSPGFSFSVGYTF; CDR3nt: TGCGCCAGCAGCCCCGGGTTTAGTTTTTCTGTTGGCTACACCTTC
d_gene: NA; abundance: NA; j_gene: TRBJ1-2; v_gene: TRBV5-1; CDR3aa: CASSLDGSGYGYTF; CDR3nt: TGCGCCAGCAGCTTGGACGGGTCCGGCTATGGCTACACCTTC
d_gene: NA; abundance: once; j_gene: TRBJ2-7; v_gene: TRBV7-8; CDR3aa: CASSLVGGRRSYEQYF; CDR3nt: TGTGCCAGCAGCTTAGTGGGGGGGCGCAGATCCTACGAGCAGTACTTC
d_gene: TRBD1; abundance: NA; j_gene: TRBJ1-2; v_gene: TRBV9; CDR3aa: CASSVETGWQGYTF; CDR3nt: TGTGCCAGCAGCGTAGAGACAGGGTGGCAGGGCTACACCTTC
d_gene: NA; abundance: NA; j_gene: TRBJ2-1; v_gene: TRBV19; CDR3aa: CARTYNEQFF; CDR3nt: TGTGCCAGGACTTACAATGAGCAGTTCTTC
d_gene: NA; abundance: NA; j_gene: TRBJ2-5; v_gene: TRBV19; CDR3aa: CASSMEGETQYF; CDR3nt: TGTGCCAGTAGTATGGAGGGGGAGACCCAGTACTTC
d_gene: TRBD1; abundance: NA; j_gene: TRBJ2-2; v_gene: TRBV30; CDR3aa: CASTGGAGELFF; CDR3nt: TGTGCCTCTACAGGGGGTGCCGGGGAGCTGTTTTTT
d_gene: TRBD1; abundance: NA; j_gene: TRBJ2-3; v_gene: TRBV5-1; CDR3aa: CASSIQGSYPDTQYF; CDR3nt: TGCGCCAGCAGCATACAGGGGTCCTACCCAGATACGCAGTATTTT
d_gene: NA; abundance: once; j_gene: TRBJ1-6; v_gene: TRBV15; CDR3aa: CATSRDRNNSPLHF; CDR3nt: TGTGCCACCAGCAGAGACAGGAATAATTCACCCCTCCACTTT
d_gene: TRBD1; abundance: NA; j_gene: TRBJ1-4; v_gene: TRBV5-4; CDR3aa: CASSSGGQGNEKLFF; CDR3nt: TGTGCCAGCAGCTCGGGGGGACAGGGGAATGAAAAACTGTTTTTT
d_gene: TRBD2; abundance: NA; j_gene: TRBJ2-2; v_gene: TRBV7-3; CDR3aa: CASSLNPSGVPGTGELFF; CDR3nt: TGTGCCAGCAGCTTAAACCCTAGCGGGGTCCCGGGGACCGGGGAGCTGTTTTTT
d_gene: NA; abundance: once; j_gene: TRBJ2-2; v_gene: TRBV9; CDR3aa: CASSVAGESTGELFF; CDR3nt: TGTGCCAGCAGCGTAGCAGGGGAGAGCACCGGGGAGCTGTTTTTT
d_gene: NA; abundance: NA; j_gene: TRBJ1-2; v_gene: TRBV29-1; CDR3aa: CSVERGLDDYTF; CDR3nt: TGCAGCGTTGAAAGGGGGTTAGATGACTACACCTTC
d_gene: NA; abundance: few; j_gene: TRBJ2-3; v_gene: TRBV12-3/TRBV12-4; CDR3aa: CASSAQGYTQYF; CDR3nt: TGTGCCAGCAGTGCACAGGGATATACGCAGTATTTT
d_gene: TRBD2; abundance: NA; j_gene: TRBJ2-3; v_gene: TRBV12-5; CDR3aa: CASGSTSGGWDTQYF; CDR3nt: TGTGCTAGTGGTTCAACTAGCGGGGGGTGGGATACGCAGTATTTT